The 11 T cell receptor beta chains below all came from one sample that was sequenced in a study of regulatory T cells in long-lasting Graves disease. Construction of TCR beta libraries relied on iRepertoire HTBI primers and on Arm-PCR targeting CDR3 regions. TCRdb used MiXCR to reprocess the multiplex PCR reads, holding one entry per CDR3 protein. Here the sample spans approximately 400,000 distinct CDR3 sequences, 14% to 15% being singletons. Noted time point: newly diagnosed GD, antithyroid drugs for less than 3 months. Researchers made the TCR library from RNA that was extracted from PBMCs. In addition, the sample was reused for a study of T cells in Graves' hyperthyroidism and ophthalmopathy.

This specimen was peripheral blood mononuclear cells (PBMCs), taken at new diagnosis, from a patient treated with antithyroid drugs. The receptors originated from a woman between 25 and 40 years old with Graves disease.

A word on this clonotype: One junction end disagrees with the germline gene, perhaps due to a read error. The chain couples TRBV7-2 to TRBJ2-7; TRBD2 agrees at 13 bases. This CDR3 has 14 residues. CDR1 and CDR2 (germline): SGHTA, FQGNSA. CDR3 residues: CASSKLAGGGERYF. In DNA form, the CDR3 reads TGTGCCAGCAGTAAACTAGCGGGAGGGGGCGAGCGGTACTTC.

Comment on this clonotype: Given the absence of the conserved phenylalanine or tryptophan at the CDR3 end, a read error is likely. This chain joins TRBV4-2 and TRBJ2-1; the match to TRBD2 covers 9 bases. Trimming at V came to 5 bases and at J to 8 bases, leaving 10 bases not matched to a gene. CDR1 and CDR2 (germline): LGHNA, YNFKEQ. The CDR3 has 15 residues. The CDR3 DNA reads as TGTGCCAGCAGCGAGAGTGGCGGGAGGGCGGATGAGCAGTTCTGC. Translating it yields CASSESGGRADEQFC.

The rearrangement joins TRBV24-1 to TRBJ2-3; 11 bases map to TRBD2. The CDR3 is 15 amino acids. Germline V lookup: CDR1 KGHDR, CDR2 SFDVKD. Germline trimming cut 4 bases from V and 5 bases from J; bases unmatched to any gene: 4. The CDR3 loop is CATSEGLAEIDTQYF. The CDR3 region has the DNA TGTGCCACCAGTGAGGGACTAGCGGAGATAGATACGCAGTATTTT.

This clonotype was counted between two and nine times. The chain links TRBV7-9 to TRBJ2-1; no reliable D call. The V and J ends lost 2 bases and 8 bases respectively, with 16 bases between them. Germline V gene lookup returns CDR1 SEHNR and CDR2 FQNEAQ (reference sequence). The CDR3 consists of 15 residues. DNA for the CDR3: TGTGCCAGCAGCTTACCCCTGGCGCAAACCCATGAGCAGTTCTTC. Translation gives CASSLPLAQTHEQFF.

This clonotype was recorded at least ten times. The rearrangement links TRBV28 to TRBJ2-3; the D gene could be TRBD1 or TRBD2 (6 bases each). V was shortened by 5 bases and J by 0 bases, with 27 bases between the two germline ends. Germline CDR1 MDHEN, CDR2 SYDVKM. The CDR3 covers 20 residues. CDR3 nucleotide sequence: TGTGCCAGCAGTCGACCCGGGACACAGCTTTTAGCGGATAGCACAGATACGCAGTATTTT. The encoded protein is CASSRPGTQLLADSTDTQYF.

The chain joins TRBV15 to TRBJ2-7, with TRBD2 as a possible D gene (6 bases). The CDR3 is 16 residues long. With 1 base removed from V and 1 base from J, the gap between germline ends came to 14 bases. Germline loops: CDR1 LNHNV, CDR2 YYDKDF (reference sequence). The DNA for the CDR3 is TGTGCCACCAGCAGAGGGTGGGGCGCGGGATCCTACGAGCAGTACTTC. Protein sequence: CATSRGWGAGSYEQYF.

This clonotype was observed a single time. This could be a read error, since a much larger clone is one nucleotide away. The chain couples TRBV11-1 to TRBJ2-7; 9 bases are a match to TRBD2. Germline V gives CDR1 SGHAT, CDR2 FQDESV (reference sequence). The CDR3 is 16 residues long. V dropped 6 bases and J dropped 7; count of bases not matched to a gene: 16. CDR3 DNA sequence: TGTGCCAGCAGTGGCGAGGGCGGGAGGGCCTACAATGAGCAGTACTTC. This gives the protein CASSGEGGRAYNEQYF.

This clonotype was detected only a few times. Being one base from a much bigger clone, this may be a read error. The rearrangement joins TRBV28 to TRBJ2-3; tentative D call: TRBD2 (6 bases). CDR3 length: 15 residues. The V gene's germline CDR1 is MDHEN and CDR2 SYDVKM. The DNA of the CDR3 is TGTGCCTGCAGTTTGGAGGGGATGAGCGCAGATACGCAGTATTTT. Its translation: CACSLEGMSADTQYF.

Comment on this clonotype: A much larger clonotype is one base distant, so this may be a read error. The genes are TRBV4-1 and TRBJ2-7; 9 bases agree with TRBD2. The CDR3 is made up of 17 amino acids. Germline loops: CDR1 MGHRA, CDR2 YSYEKL. CDR3: CASSQERAGGSSCEQYF. CDR3 nucleotides: TGCGCCAGCAGCCAAGAGAGGGCGGGAGGGAGCTCCTGCGAGCAGTACTTC.

This clonotype was recorded at least ten times. The chain links TRBV7-3 to TRBJ2-1; 12 bases fit TRBD2. Per the germline V gene, CDR1 is SGHTA and CDR2 is FQGTGA. Trimming removed 5 bases from V and 9 bases from J; junction bases left unmatched: 8. The CDR3 is 15 amino acids. CDR3 nucleotides: TGTGCCAGCAGCCCCGGACTAGCGGGATTTGGTGAGCAGTTCTTC. As protein: CASSPGLAGFGEQFF.

On this clonotype itself: A much larger clone lies a single base off, so this may be a read error. This rearrangement joins TRBV30 to TRBJ1-3, with D uncertain. This CDR3 is built from 14 residues. Germline CDR1 and CDR2: GTSNPN and SVGIG (reference sequence). The CDR3 reads CDWSLGFSGNTIYF. CDR3 DNA: TGTGACTGGAGTTTGGGATTCTCTGGAAACACCATATATTTT.